Listed here is a single TCR beta chain. The data derive from a study of blood T cell repertoires in COVID-19. CDR1 SQVTM and CDR2 ANQGSEA come from the germline V gene. The ends lost 4 bases at V and 1 base at J; junction bases unmatched: 3. The CDR3 consists of 15 residues. TCRdb's copy holds only in-frame clones and misses some; the assay was immunoSEQ multiplex PCR. Here the sample spans fewer than 120,000 clones, 70% to 90% being singletons. The chain couples TRBV29-1 to TRBJ2-5, with 13 positions matching TRBD2. The receptor's source is a woman aged 50 to 65 with acute or convalescent COVID-19. The sample consisted of peripheral blood. The CDR3 DNA is TGCAGCGTTGTTGGGACTAGCGGGGCCCAAGAGACCCAGTACTTC. Translated: CSVVGTSGAQETQYF.